This record covers a single T cell receptor beta chain. Its antigen remains unknown. Sequencing was performed with immunoSEQ multiplex PCR; in TCRdb, only in-frame clones are kept and a portion is missing. The sample has about 3,400 clones; around half are singletons. This entry comes from a study of siplizumab effects on memory and regulatory T cells. About the research overall: Paired mixed lymphocyte reactions were set up, with siplizumab at about 0.93 ug/mL or without drug.

Regarding the study as a whole: Left unconfirmed was the suppressive function of proliferating Tregs from siplizumab cultures.

After removal of 4 bases from V and 4 bases from J, the junction contained 8 bases not matched to a gene. Germline V lookup: CDR1 MNHEY, CDR2 SVGAGI. The CDR3 sequence is 15 residues long. The mixed lymphocyte reaction cells were grown together in coculture at 37°C for six to seven days. Responder PBMCs were labelled with CFSE and stimulator PBMCs with Violet Dye, mixed 1:1. This sequence joins TRBV6-5 and TRBJ2-7; the match to TRBD1 covers 9 bases. The sequenced material came from CFSE-low (dividing) CD4+ T cells sorted from an allogeneic mixed lymphocyte reaction. The sequence was obtained from a human donor in good health; the cells came from an allogeneic mixed lymphocyte reaction. CDR3 coding DNA: TGTGCCAGCAGTTTGCATGGGACAGGGTATTACGAGCAGTACTTC. It yields the protein CASSLHGTGYYEQYF.